The rows below give T cell receptor beta chains drawn from one sample of a study of CD8 T cells in ankylosing spondylitis. In TCRdb, the 5' RACE reads were re-called with MiXCR into one record per CDR3 protein. The data hold around 160,000 distinct CDR3 sequences, with approximately 10% observed a single time. Sequencing input: blood, either unsorted or a sorted T cell fraction (not recorded which). The receptors come from a male donor with ankylosing spondylitis or in good health (not recorded which). CDR3s include the opening cysteine and the closing phenylalanine or tryptophan. D genes are given only for firm matches. Size is omitted from some rows. Given values are once, few, many or a class for expanded clones.

abundance	j_gene	v_gene	d_gene	CDR3aa	CDR3nt
few	TRBJ2-3	TRBV10-3	-	CAISEVMASVVGDTQYF	TGTGCCATCAGTGAGGTGATGGCTAGTGTCGTTGGGGATACGCAGTATTTT
-	TRBJ2-5	TRBV7-2	-	CASSFSGTPLAEETQYF	TGTGCCAGCAGCTTTTCCGGGACGCCCCTCGCGGAGGAGACCCAGTACTTC
few	TRBJ2-7	TRBV18	TRBD2	CASSSGRPPLREQYF	TGTGCCAGCTCCTCCGGGAGGCCCCCTCTACGGGAGCAGTACTTC
-	TRBJ2-7	TRBV29-1	TRBD2	CSVDGGETSGRDEQYF	TGCAGCGTTGATGGGGGCGAAACTAGCGGGAGAGACGAGCAGTACTTC
few	TRBJ2-5	TRBV5-1	TRBD2	CASSPSGFQETQYF	TGCGCCAGCTCCCCTAGCGGGTTCCAAGAGACCCAGTACTTC
many	TRBJ1-2	TRBV12-3/TRBV12-4	-	CASGWAHYGYTF	TGTGCCAGCGGGTGGGCTCACTATGGCTACACCTTC
many	TRBJ1-1	TRBV5-1	TRBD1	CASSLARPGTGGRTEAFF	TGCGCCAGCAGCTTGGCCCGTCCCGGGACAGGGGGAAGAACTGAAGCTTTCTTT
-	TRBJ2-1	TRBV7-8	-	CASSLSVTLYNEQFF	TGTGCCAGCAGCCTGTCCGTTACCCTCTACAATGAGCAGTTCTTC
many	TRBJ2-7	TRBV4-2	-	CASSQDPNLSYEQYF	TGTGCCAGCAGCCAAGATCCTAACCTCTCCTACGAGCAGTACTTC
-	TRBJ1-1	TRBV29-1	-	CSAGHNTEAFF	TGCAGCGCTGGACACAACACTGAAGCTTTCTTT
-	TRBJ2-7	TRBV6-2/TRBV6-3	TRBD2	CASSYSSGSTYEQYF	TGTGCCAGCAGTTACTCTAGCGGGAGTACCTACGAGCAGTACTTC
many	TRBJ2-5	TRBV7-2	-	CASSEQIQETQYF	TGTGCCAGCTCGGAGCAGATCCAAGAGACCCAGTACTTC
-	TRBJ1-1	TRBV27	-	CASRGSGGAKLAEAFF	TGTGCCAGTAGGGGGTCGGGGGGCGCGAAGTTAGCTGAAGCTTTCTTT
few	TRBJ1-3	TRBV5-1	-	CASSLAGVQLGNTIYF	TGCGCCAGCAGCTTGGCCGGGGTACAACTAGGAAACACCATATATTTT
many	TRBJ1-1	TRBV12-3/TRBV12-4	-	CASTTPWGNKNTEAFF	TGTGCCAGCACCACCCCATGGGGCAACAAGAACACTGAAGCTTTCTTT
many	TRBJ2-2	TRBV12-3/TRBV12-4	-	CASSRIQGRELFF	TGTGCCAGCAGCAGAATACAGGGCAGGGAGCTGTTTTTT
many	TRBJ2-7	TRBV7-7	TRBD2	CASSPGTSNEQYF	TGTGCCAGCAGCCCGGGGACTAGCAACGAGCAGTACTTC
many	TRBJ1-2	TRBV12-3/TRBV12-4	-	CASSSVGHSSF	TGTGCCAGCAGTTCTGTGGGACATTCCTCCTTT
many	TRBJ2-1	TRBV6-2/TRBV6-3	TRBD2	CASNLAGGYNEQFF	TGTGCCAGCAATTTAGCGGGGGGCTACAATGAGCAGTTCTTC
many	TRBJ2-3	TRBV3-1	-	CASSPLDVRDTDTQYF	TGTGCCAGCAGCCCATTAGACGTTCGCGACACAGATACGCAGTATTTT
many	TRBJ2-6	TRBV5-1	-	CASSSRREAGANVLTF	TGCGCCAGCAGCTCGAGAAGGGAGGCTGGGGCCAACGTCCTGACTTTC
many	TRBJ1-6	TRBV20-1	TRBD1	CSAAGPTGTGKSSPLHF	TGCAGTGCTGCAGGCCCAACCGGGACAGGGAAGTCTTCACCCCTCCACTTT
-	TRBJ1-1	TRBV21-1	-	CASSTITGGWGTEAFF	TGTGCCAGCAGCACTATCACAGGGGGTTGGGGCACTGAAGCTTTCTTT
few	TRBJ1-2	TRBV11-3	TRBD1	CASSLDRPGTGYGYTF	TGTGCCAGCAGCTTAGACCGTCCCGGGACAGGGTATGGCTACACCTTC
many	TRBJ1-2	TRBV6-1	TRBD1	CASSLDRGHGYTF	TGTGCCAGCAGCTTGGACAGGGGGCATGGCTACACCTTC
many	TRBJ1-5	TRBV5-1	-	CASSPYPGGASNQPQHF	TGCGCCAGCAGCCCCTATCCCGGGGGAGCCAGCAATCAGCCCCAGCATTTT
many	TRBJ2-1	TRBV5-1	-	CASSSGIPSTGLHGNEQFF	TGCGCCAGCAGCTCTGGTATTCCCTCTACAGGGCTTCACGGCAATGAGCAGTTCTTC
few	TRBJ2-2	TRBV7-9	-	CASSLPSGNTGELFF	TGTGCCAGCAGCTTACCCTCGGGGAACACCGGGGAGCTGTTTTTT
many	TRBJ1-2	TRBV12-3/TRBV12-4	TRBD1	CASSTPGTGYYGYTF	TGTGCCAGCAGTACTCCCGGGACAGGGTACTATGGCTACACCTTC
many	TRBJ1-2	TRBV6-1	-	CASLSYSEFNYGYTF	TGTGCCAGCCTCTCCTATTCCGAATTCAACTATGGCTACACCTTC
many	TRBJ1-2	TRBV20-1	-	CSAGSANYGYTF	TGCAGTGCTGGGTCAGCTAACTATGGCTACACCTTC
many	TRBJ2-3	TRBV20-1	-	CSARETDAVGTQYF	TGCAGTGCTAGAGAGACTGACGCGGTCGGTACGCAGTATTTT
many	TRBJ1-2	TRBV20-1	-	CSARDVRHGF	TGCAGTGCTAGAGATGTCCGCCACGGCTTC
few	TRBJ1-2	TRBV7-8	-	CASSLTSQGPGGYTF	TGTGCCAGCAGCTTAACGAGTCAGGGACCAGGTGGCTACACCTTC
few	TRBJ2-5	TRBV5-1	-	CASSKTEYQETQYF	TGCGCCAGCAGCAAGACAGAATACCAAGAGACCCAGTACTTC
few	TRBJ1-3	TRBV29-1	TRBD1	CSVGFSGGHSGNTIYF	TGCAGCGTTGGTTTTTCAGGGGGGCACTCTGGAAACACCATATATTTT
few	TRBJ2-2	TRBV3-1	-	CASSQDRSTGELFF	TGTGCCAGCAGCCAAGATCGGAGTACCGGGGAGCTGTTTTTT
many	TRBJ1-1	TRBV3-1	-	CASSQDVWRGEAFF	TGTGCCAGCAGCCAAGACGTTTGGAGGGGCGAAGCTTTCTTT
many	TRBJ2-1	TRBV6-4	-	CASSQVAEGDGQFF	TGTGCCAGCAGTCAGGTAGCGGAGGGGGACGGGCAGTTCTTC
-	TRBJ2-5	TRBV20-1	-	CSAPDWMKQETQYF	TGCAGTGCGCCGGACTGGATGAAGCAAGAGACCCAGTACTTC
many	TRBJ2-3	TRBV7-6	-	CASSLPSSDTQYF	TGTGCCAGCAGCTTACCCTCCTCAGATACGCAGTATTTT
-	TRBJ2-7	TRBV20-1	-	CSAPGLSIYEQYF	TGCAGTGCCCCGGGACTTTCGATCTACGAGCAGTACTTC
-	TRBJ2-3	TRBV7-9	TRBD1	CASSLGLTGKDTQYF	TGTGCCAGCAGCTTAGGTCTGACAGGGAAAGATACGCAGTATTTT